A single sample gave rise to the 6 T cell receptor beta chains below, sequenced in a study of identical twins. TCRdb itself ran the 5' RACE reads through MiXCR, one entry per CDR3 protein. The table shows approximately 300,000 distinct CDR3 sequences, with nearly 9.5% occurring only once. This sample was shared with a second study, whose subject was yellow fever vaccine responses in identical twins.

Specimen: CD8+ T cells sorted from blood. These receptors originate from a woman younger than 35 in good health.

This clonotype has a count of ten or more. The CDR3 protein is CSVDLAGASYNEQFF. DNA for the CDR3: TGCAGCGTTGATCTAGCGGGGGCCTCCTACAATGAGCAGTTCTTC. This rearrangement joins TRBV29-1 to TRBJ2-1, with 10 nucleotides matching TRBD2. Losses at the gene ends were 3 bases for V and 0 bases for J; bases not matched to a gene: 2. CDR1 is SQVTM, CDR2 ANQGSEA, per germline. This CDR3 contains 15 residues.

This clonotype was observed a few times. The V and J genes are TRBV28 and TRBJ2-5, with 10 positions matching TRBD1. This CDR3 region has 14 residues. Germline V gives CDR1 MDHEN, CDR2 SYDVKM. V lost 7 bases to trimming and J lost 4 bases; unmatched junction nucleotides: 6. The CDR3, as DNA: TGTGCCAGCACCCGACAGGGGGCTCGAGAGACCCAGTACTTC. Its protein is CASTRQGARETQYF.

This clonotype was seen a handful of times. This chain connects TRBV14 to TRBJ2-7; D is unresolved. This CDR3 has 14 residues. Germline CDR1 and CDR2: SGHDN and FVKESK. With 2 bases removed from V and 3 bases from J, the gap between germline ends came to 11 bases. The CDR3 coding sequence is TGTGCCAGCAGCCAACGGAACACCTACTACGAGCAGTACTTC. Its translation: CASSQRNTYYEQYF.

This clonotype was recorded only once. This sequence may be a read error, since a much larger clone differs from it by one base. The chain combines TRBV12-3 or TRBV12-4 with TRBJ2-3, with unresolved D. The CDR3 totals 13 residues. V gave up 3 bases and J gave up 7 bases, with 11 bases separating them. The CDR3 reads CASSFLPEYTQYF. DNA for the CDR3: TGTGCCAGCAGTTTTCTTCCCGAATATACGCAGTATTTT.

This clonotype has a count of ten or more. V gene TRBV2 combines with J gene TRBJ2-2; a weak D match, TRBD1 (5 bases). Trimming pared 2 bases from V and 10 bases from J, leaving 17 bases between. This CDR3 is 15 amino acids long. Per germline, CDR1 SNHLY and CDR2 FYNNEI. Written as DNA, the CDR3 is TGTGCCAGCAGTGAAATATCCCGAGCTGGGGCGGAGCTGTTTTTT. It yields the protein CASSEISRAGAELFF.

J is TRBJ2-5 and V is TRBV29-1; 8 bases align to TRBD2. Germline V lookup: CDR1 SQVTM, CDR2 ANQGSEA. V shed 3 bases and J 5 bases; nucleotides not matched to a gene: 8. This CDR3 is built from 14 residues. The CDR3 DNA follows: TGCAGCGTTGAGGTAGCGGGGAAGGGGGAGACCCAGTACTTC. Its protein product is CSVEVAGKGETQYF.